This T cell receptor (beta chain) comes out of a study of shared clonotypes between healthy human individuals. Overall study results and limits: Clonotypes that were shared across a handful of donors made up around 5.5% of naive CD4 clonotypes.

The data were produced by immunoSEQ multiplex PCR, yet TCRdb's version contains in-frame clones alone and is incomplete. This table has a few million clones, around 90% appearing once. Germline-derived CDR1 and CDR2 are MNHNS and SASEGT. The CDR3 totals 13 residues. V lost 3 bases, J lost 4 bases, and 9 bases lay in between. On this clone itself: What it binds is not known.

The source of this sequence is a man between 18 and 35 years old in good health. Sequencing was done on a sample of naive CD4+ T cells sorted from blood. Described subset: CD45RA+ positively selected. The chain links TRBV6-1 to TRBJ1-2, with D uncertain. CDR3 nucleotide sequence: TGTGCCAGCAGTGAGATGGGGTTCTATGGCTACACCTTC. Amino acids: CASSEMGFYGYTF.